This TCR beta chain was recorded in a study of CD8 T cells in ankylosing spondylitis. Study-wide results and limits: In synovial fluid and blood from reactive arthritis, some motif variants were previously reported. Ankylosing spondylitis blood appeared to be characterized by a TCR beta motif of eight highly homologous variants.

Turning to this clonotype: Its antigen remains unidentified.

The V gene lost 4 bases and the J gene lost 7 bases, with 20 bases spanning the gap. The CDR3 has 15 amino acids. Germline V gene data show CDR1 as SGDLS and CDR2 as YYNGEE. Each CDR3 protein is one row after TCRdb ran MiXCR on the 5' RACE reads. Counted here are some 800,000 distinct CDR3 sequences, approximately 12% occurring once; the ten biggest clones make up around 0.51%. The chain has TRBV9 and TRBJ1-2, with D tentatively TRBD1 (5 bases). This clonotype was sampled from a male donor with ankylosing spondylitis. The sequenced sample was blood, either unsorted or a sorted T cell fraction (not recorded which). The CDR3 loop reads CASSLPPGTVSGYTF. For the CDR3, the DNA is TGTGCCAGCAGCTTACCACCCGGGACTGTAAGTGGCTACACCTTC.